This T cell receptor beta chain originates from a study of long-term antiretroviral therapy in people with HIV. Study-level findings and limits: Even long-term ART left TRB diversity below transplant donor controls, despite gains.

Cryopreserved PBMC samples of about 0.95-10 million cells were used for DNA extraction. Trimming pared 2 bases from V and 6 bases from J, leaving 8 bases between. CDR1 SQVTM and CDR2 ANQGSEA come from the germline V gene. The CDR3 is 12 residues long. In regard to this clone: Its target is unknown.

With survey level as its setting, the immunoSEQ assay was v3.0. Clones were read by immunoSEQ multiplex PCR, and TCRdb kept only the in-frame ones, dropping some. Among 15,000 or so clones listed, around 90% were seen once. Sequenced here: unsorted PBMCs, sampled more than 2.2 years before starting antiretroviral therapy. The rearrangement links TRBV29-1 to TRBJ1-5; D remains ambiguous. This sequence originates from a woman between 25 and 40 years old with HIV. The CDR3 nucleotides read TGCAGCGTTGAATCAGGAGGTCAGCCCCAGCATTTT. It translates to CSVESGGQPQHF. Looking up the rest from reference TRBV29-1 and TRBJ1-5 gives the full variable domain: SAVISQKPSRDICQRGTSLTIQCQVDSQVTMMFWYRQQPGQSLTLIATANQGSEATYESGFVIDKFPISRPNLTFSTLTVSNMSPEDSSIYLCSVESGGQPQHFGDGTRLSIL.